The sequence of this TCR beta chain was determined in a study of blood T cell repertoires in COVID-19. Authors' data handling: Quantification of nucleated cells was approximated via reference gene primer amplification. Sequenced by immunoSEQ multiplex PCR; TCRdb stores in-frame clones only, minus some. V, J and clone size were drawn from that table, and D and trimming were deduced from the DNA. Of approximately 190,000 clones listed, around 90% were seen once; the top ten hold approximately 5.5%. The CDR3 is 12 residues long. The germline V gene encodes CDR1 MDHEN and CDR2 SYDVKM. After removal of 9 bases from V and 4 bases from J, the junction contained 4 bases not matched to a gene.

The TCR originated in a man in his forties with active or convalescent COVID-19. The sample taken for sequencing was peripheral blood. The gene calls are TRBV28 and TRBJ2-7; 9 bases map to TRBD1. For the CDR3, the DNA is TGTGCCAGTCGACAGGGGGAATACGAGCAGTACTTC. It encodes CASRQGEYEQYF. Supplemented by reference TRBV28 and TRBJ2-7, the full variable domain reads DVKVTQSSRYLVKRTGEKVFLECVQDMDHENMFWYRQDPGLGLRLIYFSYDVKMKEKGDIPEGYSVSREKKERFSLILESASTNQTSMYLCASRQGEYEQYFGPGTRLTVT.